These T cell receptor beta chains were read from a single sample in a study of T cell repertoires in aging, cancer and after chemotherapy. TCRdb redid the calling of the multiplex PCR reads with MiXCR, one entry per CDR3 protein. The table records 20,000 or so distinct CDR3 sequences, approximately 40% of them present only once. Sequences were obtained from blood. All receptors come from a human donor with a solid tumor. CDR3s leave out the opening cysteine and the closing phenylalanine or tryptophan.

>TRBJ2-3|TRBV6-5
ASSYSMGGADTQY
>TRBJ1-3|TRBV5-4
ASSLISGNTIY
>TRBJ1-2|TRBV5-5
ASSFWGSPKSYT
>TRBJ2-1|TRBV20-1
SQEKGSINEQF
>TRBJ2-2|TRBV19
ASSIMGQAAGELF
>TRBJ1-6|TRBV11-2
ASSLWNSPLH
>TRBJ2-1|TRBV6-6
ASSYSRTSGYNEQF
>TRBJ1-6|TRBV15
ATSRAGSHNSPLH
>TRBJ2-1|TRBV19
ASSIAAGGFNEQF
>TRBJ2-1|TRBV18
ASSRRRDIYNEQF
>TRBJ1-2|TRBV28
ASSDGQDIYGYT
>TRBJ2-1|TRBV7-9
ASSWNSGGRSNEQF
>TRBJ2-6|TRBV5-1
ASSDDRAGANVLT
>TRBJ1-6|TRBV12-3/TRBV12-4
ASASSYNSPLH
>TRBJ1-2|TRBV4-2
ASSAGTGGFGYT
>TRBJ1-6|TRBV5-5
ASSADQGVVSPLH
>TRBJ2-1|TRBV7-7
ASSLSVQNEQF
>TRBJ1-4|TRBV6-1
ASSEVAGTNEKLF
>TRBJ2-7|TRBV18
ASSLTPGEGEQY
>TRBJ2-7|TRBV27
ASSSPSYEQY
>TRBJ2-1|TRBV12-3/TRBV12-4
ASSFGQRDYNEQF
>TRBJ2-2|TRBV14
ASSATVNTGELF
>TRBJ2-6|TRBV18
ASSPRTLMNSGANVLT
>TRBJ2-6|TRBV13
ASSTRHSGANVLT
>TRBJ2-1|TRBV6-1
ASSEVGTGPYNEQF
>TRBJ2-6|TRBV24-1
ATADSLSGANVLT
>TRBJ2-6|TRBV10-3
AIQAGIASGYNVLT
>TRBJ1-5|TRBV19
ASSIPTYTYSNQPQH
>TRBJ2-3|TRBV6-5
ASSYSRATDTQY
>TRBJ1-2|TRBV30
AWSGGPPNSGYT
>TRBJ2-7|TRBV7-9
ASSSSTSGDGKQY
>TRBJ1-4|TRBV30
AWTLGAANEKLF
>TRBJ1-5|TRBV12-3/TRBV12-4
ASSFRDGRNQPQH
>TRBJ1-1|TRBV18
ASSATGTNTEAF
>TRBJ1-1|TRBV5-5
ASSRGNTEAF
>TRBJ2-3|TRBV20-1
SASKGRAFFSDTQY
>TRBJ2-7|TRBV6-1
ASSDAFEGHEQY
>TRBJ2-1|TRBV6-5
ASSSSPATNNEQF
>TRBJ2-2|TRBV30
AWSAYRGYTGELF
>TRBJ2-3|TRBV6-4
ASSDSTSGGADTQY
>TRBJ2-2|TRBV29-1
SVSNPVDTGELF
>TRBJ2-6|TRBV6-2/TRBV6-3
ASSYIGNSGANVLT